What follows describes a single T cell receptor beta chain. Its target is unknown. PCR was performed using 60 Vbeta and 13 Jbeta primers. Using immunoSEQ multiplex PCR, the repertoire was profiled, and TCRdb retains in-frame clones only, with some absent. In the table there are more than 90,000 clones, over 65% of which are singletons. This entry comes from a study of cytomegalovirus exposure and HLA in healthy donors. Study-wide background: From donors who were HLA-typed, an early data release held 65 million to 85 million unique TCRs. Out of 398 genotyped donors, about 84% belonged to the Caucasian-associated ancestry cluster.

Germline lookup yields CDR1 MDHEN and CDR2 SYDVKM. The CDR3 consists of 15 residues. Trimming removed 5 bases from V and 5 bases from J, with 18 bases in between. General study findings and limits: Rare TCR sequences dominated, though some public TCRs recurred in many donors. Later analysis identified several of the most significant clusters that appeared linked to common viral pathogens.

The sample consisted of PBMCs. The TCR originated in a man over 45 in good health and CMV-seronegative. The V gene is TRBV28, the J gene TRBJ2-5; perhaps TRBD1 as D (5 bases). This chain's CDR3 is CASSPLGQGQETQYF. DNA of the CDR3: TGTGCCAGCAGTCCACTGGGGCAGGGTCAGGAGACCCAGTACTTC.